The 29 T cell receptor beta chains presented below share a single source sample, sequenced in a study of T cells expressing NK-cell markers. TCRdb re-called the 5' RACE reads, yielding one record per CDR3 amino acid sequence without DNA. With about 430,000 distinct CDR3 sequences in the sample, the ten largest clones hold 1.4%. Sequenced sample: blood T cells: a sorted CD56 or NKG2C T cell subset, CD4+ or CD8+ T cells, or bulk PBMC T cells (not recorded which). Receptors originate from a woman aged 50 to 65 in good health.

The chain recombines TRBV6-5 with TRBJ1-3; the D call from TCRdb, TRBD1, cannot be confirmed without DNA. This CDR3 is 14 amino acids long. The germline CDR1 and CDR2 sequences are MNHEY and SVGAGI. The CDR3 is CASSSDSLWTTIYF.

The V call is TRBV10-2, the J call TRBJ2-2; the D gene TCRdb calls, TRBD2, cannot be checked with no DNA. Germline values: CDR1 WSHSY, CDR2 SAAADI. The CDR3 contains 13 residues. The CDR3 loop reads CASRDYNTGELFF.

The chain couples TRBV7-6 to TRBJ2-5. CDR1 and CDR2 from the germline V gene are SGHVS and FNYEAQ. CDR3 length equals 12 residues. CDR3 sequence reads: CASSLDVETQYF.

This chain links TRBV24-1 with TRBJ2-1; as DNA is missing, the TRBD1 call by TCRdb cannot be tested. This CDR3 spans 14 amino acids. The germline CDR1 and CDR2 sequences are KGHDR and SFDVKD. CDR3 amino acids: CATSDRQGGNEQFF.

The genes are TRBV7-6 and TRBJ2-2. CDR1 is SGHVS and CDR2 is FNYEAQ in the germline V gene. This CDR3 comprises 15 residues. The CDR3 loop is CASSSTHAVSGELFF.

The chain recombines TRBV15 with TRBJ2-2; TCRdb calls TRBD1, which cannot be checked without DNA. The germline CDR1 and CDR2 sequences are LNHNV and YYDKDF (reference sequence). This CDR3 contains 15 residues. Here the CDR3 reads CATNLGGIGTGELFF.

This chain connects TRBV12-3 or TRBV12-4 to TRBJ2-5; TCRdb indicates TRBD1, and absent DNA this call remains unverified. The CDR3 length is 13 residues. The CDR3 spells CASRGQAQETQYF.

This chain uses TRBV3-1 with TRBJ2-1; TCRdb's D call of TRBD1 is untestable without DNA. CDR1 is LGHDT and CDR2 is YNNKEL in the germline V gene (reference sequence). This CDR3 is 16 amino acids long. The CDR3: CASSQAAGQGAGEQFF.

The chain has TRBV18 and TRBJ1-1. The CDR3 contains 17 residues. Germline lookup yields CDR1 KGHSH and CDR2 LQKENI. CDR3 in amino acids: CASSPREIAGRNTEAFF.

The V and J genes are TRBV29-1 and TRBJ2-2; TCRdb names TRBD2, which stays unverified in the absence of DNA. Germline assignment: CDR1 SQVTM and CDR2 ANQGSEA. The CDR3 runs 15 residues. The CDR3 spells CSVNPGGVSTGELFF.

CDR3 protein: CAISPARQNTGELFF. The rearrangement uses TRBV10-3 and TRBJ2-2; the D call from TCRdb, TRBD2, cannot be confirmed without DNA. CDR3 length: 15 residues. Germline V gene sequence: CDR1 ENHRY, CDR2 SYGVKD.

The V call is TRBV6-2 or TRBV6-3, the J call TRBJ2-7; absent DNA, TCRdb's TRBD1 call cannot be checked. The CDR3 contains 13 residues. In germline, CDR1 is MNHEY, CDR2 SVGEGT. The CDR3 reads CASSSAGRGEQYF.

The V call is TRBV21-1, the J call TRBJ2-1. TRBV21-1 is a listed pseudogene. This CDR3 has 16 residues. CDR3 residues: CASSKDNRSSYNEQFF.

V is TRBV7-9 and J is TRBJ2-2; TCRdb names TRBD2, which stays unverified in the absence of DNA. This CDR3 has 17 amino acids. CDR1 and CDR2 (germline): SEHNR, FQNEAQ (reference sequence). The CDR3 loop reads CASSSLKRGANTGELFF.

This rearrangement joins TRBV20-1 to TRBJ2-1; TCRdb outputs TRBD2, but without DNA this stays unchecked. CDR3 length: 13 residues. Per germline, CDR1 DFQATT and CDR2 SNEGSKA (reference sequence). The CDR3 reads CSATEQGGNEQFF.

V and J are TRBV24-1 and TRBJ1-2. The length of the CDR3 is 14 residues. The germline CDR1 and CDR2 sequences are KGHDR and SFDVKD. This CDR3 reads CATSAKILDYGYTF.

The chain joins TRBV20-1 to TRBJ2-5; the D gene TCRdb calls, TRBD2, cannot be checked with no DNA. Germline V gene sequence: CDR1 DFQATT, CDR2 SNEGSKA (reference sequence). The CDR3 consists of 13 residues. The CDR3 region is CSAPRTSQETQYF.

The rearrangement links TRBV24-1 to TRBJ2-1; the D call of TRBD2 rests on TCRdb alone, since no DNA is present to check it. CDR3 length: 13 residues. Germline-derived CDR1 and CDR2 are KGHDR and SFDVKD. The CDR3 loop is CATRGPFSNEQFF.

The chain uses TRBV14 and TRBJ2-2. Germline V CDR1 and CDR2: SGHDN, FVKESK. This CDR3 is built from 14 residues. CDR3 protein: CASSPNRNTGELFF.

The rearrangement links TRBV4-1 to TRBJ1-2. Per germline, CDR1 MGHRA and CDR2 YSYEKL. The CDR3 is 15 amino acids. Here the CDR3 reads CASSQDPYIYVGYTF.

This chain links TRBV4-1 with TRBJ1-1; absent DNA, TCRdb's TRBD1 call cannot be checked. The germline V gene encodes CDR1 MGHRA and CDR2 YSYEKL. The CDR3 loop spans 13 amino acids. This chain's CDR3 is CASSHRENTEAFF.

The J gene is TRBJ2-3, the V gene TRBV5-1. The CDR3 has 14 amino acids. CDR1 is SGHRS and CDR2 is YFSETQ in the germline V gene. The CDR3 sequence: CASSLLGSADTQYF.

The J gene is TRBJ2-7, the V gene TRBV25-1; TCRdb gives TRBD1 as the D gene, but with no DNA this cannot be confirmed. Looked up from germline, CDR1 is MGHDK and CDR2 is SYGVNS. The CDR3 loop spans 13 amino acids. This chain's CDR3 is CASSDRARVEQYF.

J is TRBJ2-1 and V is TRBV12-3 or TRBV12-4; there is no DNA to check the TCRdb D call of TRBD1. The CDR3 contains 16 residues. The CDR3 sequence is CASSIRQVLKANEQFF.

J is TRBJ2-7 and V is TRBV12-3 or TRBV12-4; TCRdb returns TRBD2, unconfirmable since there is no DNA. There are 16 residues in the CDR3. This chain's CDR3 is CASSLGAGGSPYEQYF.

This chain uses TRBV15 with TRBJ2-7. Germline V CDR1 and CDR2: LNHNV, YYDKDF (reference sequence). There are 13 residues in the CDR3. The CDR3 here is CATRGSGSYEQYF.

The chain recombines TRBV14 with TRBJ2-2; TCRdb selects TRBD2, and the lack of DNA leaves this call unchecked. Germline V lookup: CDR1 SGHDN, CDR2 FVKESK. The CDR3 totals 16 residues. CDR3: CASSKRLAGGTGELFF.

The rearrangement links TRBV7-9 to TRBJ2-2. CDR1 and CDR2 from the germline V gene are SEHNR and FQNEAQ (reference sequence). The CDR3 consists of 14 residues. The CDR3 sequence: CASSPTGRSRELFF.

This chain links TRBV4-1 with TRBJ1-2; absent DNA, TCRdb's TRBD1 call cannot be checked. Per germline, CDR1 MGHRA and CDR2 YSYEKL. The CDR3 runs 15 residues. CDR3 protein: CASSQPGQDSYGYTF.